Each of the 8 T cell receptor beta chains below was sequenced from the same sample in a study of Graves' ophthalmopathy and Graves' hyperthyroidism. Beta-chain TCR CDR3 regions were amplified from RNA transcripts. In the first round, RT-PCR was carried out with HTBI primers, and a multiplex PCR formed the second round. TCRdb ran MiXCR on the multiplex PCR reads and lists one entry per CDR3 protein. Of some 240,000 distinct CDR3 sequences in the sample, around 50% were seen once. Sequenced input: peripheral blood. All receptors come from an adult man with Graves' ophthalmopathy.

The chain combines TRBV7-2 with TRBJ1-3, with unresolved D. The ends were cut back, 5 bases at V and 1 base at J, with 15 bases in the middle. Germline CDR1 reads SGHTA; CDR2 reads FQGNSA. The CDR3 consists of 16 residues. The CDR3 sequence is CASSHLVQDSGNTIYF. For the CDR3, the DNA is TGTGCCAGCAGCCACCTTGTGCAGGATTCTGGAAACACCATATATTTT. Together with reference TRBV7-2 and TRBJ1-3, the CDR3 gives the full variable domain: GAGVSQSPSNKVTEKGKDVELRCDPISGHTALYWYRQSLGQGLEFLIYFQGNSAPDKSGLPSDRFSAERTGGSVSTLTIQRTQQEDSAVYLCASSHLVQDSGNTIYFGEGSWLTVV.

The chain has TRBV4-1 and TRBJ1-2, with 10 bases identical to TRBD1. The CDR3 totals 13 residues. The J segment lost 6 bases and the V segment lost 6 bases, leaving 4 bases of the junction unmatched. CDR1 is MGHRA and CDR2 is YSYEKL in the germline V gene. The DNA of the CDR3 is TGCGCCAGCAGGGGACAGGGGATAAATGGCTACACCTTC. This sequence encodes CASRGQGINGYTF.

The chain couples TRBV6-6 to TRBJ2-6; tentative D call: TRBD2 (7 bases). Germline CDR1 is MNHNY and CDR2 is SVGAGI (reference sequence). The V and J ends lost 2 bases and 0 bases respectively, with 14 bases between them. The CDR3 loop spans 18 amino acids. DNA of the CDR3: TGTGCCAGCAGTTACGGGGGGGCCTCCATCTCTGGGGCCAACGTCCTGACTTTC. It yields the protein CASSYGGASISGANVLTF.

This clonotype occurred a few times. The rearrangement joins TRBV12-3 or TRBV12-4 to TRBJ2-5; 7 nucleotides line up with TRBD2. The V gene end was trimmed by 5 bases and the J gene end by 5 bases; junction bases not matched to a gene: 11. The CDR3 covers 15 residues. CDR3 loop: CASSAGLAEGETQYF. The CDR3 region has the DNA TGTGCCAGCAGTGCTGGTCTAGCGGAGGGGGAGACCCAGTACTTC.

Here the CDR3 reads CASSPGHRVKLFF. The CDR3 DNA sequence: TGTGCCAGCAGTCCGGGACATCGGGTAAAACTGTTTTTT. The chain combines TRBV2 with TRBJ1-4; perhaps TRBD1 as D (6 bases). This CDR3 region has 13 residues. CDR1 and CDR2 (germline): SNHLY, FYNNEI. The V end lost 5 bases, the J end lost 10 bases, and 14 bases lay between the germline ends. Based on the CDR3 plus reference TRBV2 and TRBJ1-4, the full variable domain is EPEVTQTPSHQVTQMGQEVILRCVPISNHLYFYWYRQILGQKVEFLVSFYNNEISEKSEIFDDQFSVERPDGSNFTLKIRSTKLEDSAMYFCASSPGHRVKLFFGSGTQLSVL.

The V and J genes are TRBV9 and TRBJ1-6, with D hard to call. Per the germline V gene, CDR1 is SGDLS and CDR2 is YYNGEE. The CDR3 runs 15 residues. Between the trimmed V and J ends, which lost 3 bases and 9 bases, there was a span of 16 bases. The CDR3 DNA is TGTGCCAGCAGCGATCCCGGGATCCTGATTTCACCCCTCCACTTT. Translation: CASSDPGILISPLHF. The complete variable domain, with remaining parts taken from reference TRBV9 and TRBJ1-6, reads DSGVTQTPKHLITATGQRVTLRCSPRSGDLSVYWYQQSLDQGLQFLIQYYNGEERAKGNILERFSAQQFPDLHSELNLSSLELGDSALYFCASSDPGILISPLHFGNGTRLTVT.

CDR3 region: CSARGLGFSGANVLTF. The CDR3 DNA reads TGCAGTGCTAGAGGCCTCGGATTCTCTGGGGCCAACGTCCTGACTTTC. The chain employs TRBV20-1 and TRBJ2-6; no firm D call. The germline V and J ends were trimmed by 1 base and 0 bases, with 10 bases remaining between them. The CDR3 is 16 residues long. Germline V lookup: CDR1 DFQATT, CDR2 SNEGSKA (reference sequence).

The V and J genes are TRBV15 and TRBJ2-5; D is uncertain. This CDR3 comprises 15 residues. V shed 0 bases and J shed 2 bases, with 10 bases lying between them. Germline V gene sequence: CDR1 LNHNV, CDR2 YYDKDF (reference sequence). DNA of the CDR3: TGTGCCACCAGCAGAGATCTGGTCCCTCAAGAGACCCAGTACTTC. Translation gives CATSRDLVPQETQYF.